This T cell receptor beta chain was identified during a study of T-cell memory formation after mild COVID-19. Across the study: TCR clusters mostly belonged to single donors.

This clonotype has only a few counts. The antigen is not known. Findings of the study overall: There were some responding clones in pre-infection memory, which suggested that cross-reactive memory had joined. Mainly CM and EM harbored the contracting CD4+ clones; mainly EMRA harbored the CD8+ ones.

5'RACE, which relied on constant-segment primers, yielded TCR alpha and TCR beta cDNA libraries carrying sample barcodes and UMIs. MiXCR was run by TCRdb on the 5' RACE reads, yielding one entry per CDR3 protein. The repertoire holds 350,000 to 500,000 distinct CDR3 sequences, with 23% as singletons. V lost 6 bases, J lost 0 bases, and 13 bases lay in between. This CDR3 is 15 amino acids long. The J gene is TRBJ2-3, the V gene TRBV12-3 or TRBV12-4; weak D call: TRBD2 (5 bases). Sequenced: PBMCs or a T cell subset sorted from them (not recorded which). The sequence derives from an adult woman who had mild COVID-19 (a few samples of this study predate the infection). Cell type and time point are not known. CDR3 loop: CASSRGSPSTDTQYF. The CDR3, as DNA: TGTGCCAGCAGCCGGGGAAGTCCTAGCACAGATACGCAGTATTTT.